Listed below are T cell receptor beta chains from one sample, sequenced in a study of cytomegalovirus exposure and HLA in healthy donors. Here immunoSEQ multiplex PCR was the method, and the copy in TCRdb shows in-frame clones only, minus some. The data show about 160,000 clones, about 79% seen once. The sequenced material came from PBMCs. These receptors all come from a woman aged 45-60 years in good health and CMV-seropositive. The CDR3 runs from the conserved cysteine through the conserved F or W. A D gene is named only where the DNA matches it firmly. Size values are once, few and many counts, or a class for expanded clones, and some rows have none.

clone_size	v_call	d_call	j_call	cdr3_aa	cdr3_nt
-	TRBV15	-	TRBJ2-5	CATSSGGTVQETQYF	TGTGCCACCAGCAGCGGCGGGACGGTACAAGAGACCCAGTACTTC
-	TRBV6-6	-	TRBJ1-5	CASSYSQVPQHF	TGTGCCAGCAGTTACTCGCAGGTACCCCAGCATTTT
-	TRBV4-1	TRBD1	TRBJ1-1	CASSQDQGAVDTEAFF	TGCGCCAGCAGCCAAGATCAGGGGGCGGTGGATACTGAAGCTTTCTTT
-	TRBV18	TRBD2	TRBJ2-7	CASSPSGGPRSYEQYF	TGTGCCAGCTCTCCCAGCGGGGGGCCCCGCTCCTACGAGCAGTACTTC
-	TRBV28	TRBD1	TRBJ1-1	CASSLADRGAFF	TGTGCCAGCAGTCTGGCCGACAGGGGGGCTTTCTTT
-	TRBV6-5	TRBD2	TRBJ2-1	CASKPGLAGHEQFF	TGTGCCAGCAAACCGGGACTAGCGGGACACGAGCAGTTCTTC
-	TRBV11-2	-	TRBJ2-6	CASSYYYRSGANVLTF	TGTGCCAGCAGCTATTACTATCGAAGTGGGGCCAACGTCCTGACTTTC
-	TRBV5-1	-	TRBJ2-7	CASSQDSYEQYF	TGCGCCAGCAGCCAGGATTCCTACGAGCAGTACTTC
-	TRBV30	TRBD2	TRBJ2-3	CAWSVAGTPSGYF	TGTGCCTGGAGTGTAGCGGGGACCCCCTCGGGGTATTTT
-	TRBV7-9	TRBD2	TRBJ2-3	CASSLVRLAGVTDTQYF	TGTGCCAGCAGCTTAGTTCGGCTAGCGGGGGTTACAGATACGCAGTATTTT
-	TRBV11-2	-	TRBJ1-4	CASSVDSLYEKLFF	TGTGCCAGCAGCGTGGACAGCCTTTACGAAAAACTGTTTTTT
-	TRBV11-3	-	TRBJ2-7	CASSLDGASGEQYF	TGTGCCAGCAGCTTAGACGGTGCGTCGGGCGAGCAGTACTTC
once	TRBV6-6	-	TRBJ1-5	CASSPWSIDQPQHF	TGTGCCAGCAGCCCCTGGTCGATAGATCAGCCCCAGCATTTT
-	TRBV19	-	TRBJ2-1	CASSPGRNGNEQFF	TGTGCCAGTAGCCCGGGTCGGAACGGCAATGAGCAGTTCTTC
-	TRBV30	TRBD1	TRBJ2-1	CAWSVQGGNEQFF	TGTGCCTGGAGTGTACAGGGGGGCAATGAGCAGTTCTTC
few	TRBV2	-	TRBJ1-4	CASSEGGRREKLFF	TGTGCCAGCAGTGAAGGGGGGAGGCGTGAAAAACTGTTTTTT
-	TRBV25-1	-	TRBJ2-1	CASSESGRSYNEQFF	TGTGCCAGCAGTGAGTCGGGGAGGTCGTACAATGAGCAGTTCTTC